Following are 28 T cell receptor beta chains from one sample sequenced in a study of response to subunit inactivated influenza vaccine. TCRdb called the RT-PCR reads again in MiXCR, with one record for every CDR3 protein. The sample includes some 500,000 distinct CDR3 sequences, 10% to 15% of them seen just once. Sequenced here: PBMCs from blood, sampled 40 to 50 days after vaccination. These receptors were taken from a man aged 45 to 65 who received an inactivated influenza vaccine.

Written as DNA, the CDR3 is TGCAGTGCTAGGTCGGGGGGCGCCGAGACCCAGTACTTC. Protein sequence: CSARSGGAETQYF. J is TRBJ2-5 and V is TRBV20-1, with D possibly being TRBD2 (7 bases). The CDR3 runs to 13 residues. V shed 3 bases and J shed 5 bases, with 13 bases lying between them. The germline gives CDR1 DFQATT, CDR2 SNEGSKA (reference sequence).

This clonotype was recorded a few times. The V gene is TRBV7-6, the J gene TRBJ2-4, with a tentative D call TRBD2 (6 bases). Germline V lookup: CDR1 SGHVS, CDR2 FNYEAQ. V lost 3 bases, J lost 9 bases, and 18 bases lay in between. The CDR3 is 15 amino acids. Here the CDR3 reads CASSFSPNWGGIQYF. CDR3 DNA: TGTGCCAGCAGCTTCTCCCCCAATTGGGGAGGCATTCAGTACTTC.

The chain employs TRBV7-9 and TRBJ2-3; D is perhaps TRBD1 (6 bases). The germline CDR1 and CDR2 sequences are SEHNR and FQNEAQ (reference sequence). V was pared by 4 bases and J by 5 bases, with 13 bases between. This CDR3 spans 14 amino acids. The CDR3 coding sequence is TGTGCCAGCAGCTCACTACAGGGATTAGATACGCAGTATTTT. Translated, it gives CASSSLQGLDTQYF.

The V gene is TRBV27, the J gene TRBJ2-3, with D hard to call. CDR1 is MNHEY and CDR2 is SMNVEV in the germline V gene (reference sequence). V was clipped by 5 bases and J by 6 bases, with 12 bases between them. This CDR3 comprises 13 residues. CDR3 coding DNA: TGTGCCAGCAGTCCCGAGATAGCCGATACGCAGTATTTT. Its protein is CASSPEIADTQYF.

This clonotype was seen repeatedly, ten times or more. J is TRBJ1-3 and V is TRBV9; TRBD1 is a possible D gene (6 bases). The CDR3 runs 16 residues. V was clipped by 0 bases and J by 4 bases, with 14 bases between them. The germline CDR1 and CDR2 sequences are SGDLS and YYNGEE. The DNA for the CDR3 is TGTGCCAGCAGCGTAGCGCCGACAGGTACCGGAAACACCATATATTTT. It translates to CASSVAPTGTGNTIYF.

This clonotype has ten or more counts. The V gene is TRBV12-3 or TRBV12-4, the J gene TRBJ2-7; D is perhaps TRBD2 (6 bases). The CDR3 is 14 residues long. V lost 5 bases and J lost 0, with 11 bases in between. The CDR3: CASSEAGDSYEQYF. CDR3 nucleotide sequence: TGTGCCAGCAGTGAAGCGGGCGACTCCTACGAGCAGTACTTC.

This clonotype came up many times. The CDR3 DNA reads TGTGCCAGCAGACGGGGGAGCTCCTACAATGAGCAGTTCTTC. Translated: CASRRGSSYNEQFF. This chain uses TRBV6-1 with TRBJ2-1; D perhaps matches TRBD2 (6 bases). Trimming removed 6 bases from V and 0 bases from J, with 9 bases in between. Looked up from germline, CDR1 is MNHNS and CDR2 is SASEGT. The CDR3 loop spans 14 amino acids.

The sample holds a few counts of this clonotype. V and J are TRBV5-1 and TRBJ2-1, with D uncertain. Trimming took 6 bases from V and 6 from J, leaving 16 bases between them. This CDR3 has 14 residues. Germline V lookup: CDR1 SGHRS, CDR2 YFSETQ. The CDR3 nucleotides are TGCGCCAGCATAGACGTCCCATATGGCAATGAGCAGTTCTTC. This encodes CASIDVPYGNEQFF.

This clonotype was found many times. The CDR3 sequence is CSVDLGTGRVEQYF. The CDR3 nucleotides read TGCAGCGTGGATCTGGGGACAGGGCGGGTCGAGCAGTACTTC. The V call is TRBV29-1, the J call TRBJ2-7; 9 positions agree with TRBD1. In germline, CDR1 is SQVTM, CDR2 ANQGSEA. CDR3 length equals 14 residues. J gave up 6 bases and V 6 bases, and 12 bases lay outside the gene matches.

The chain uses TRBV9 and TRBJ2-5; no reliable D call. There are 14 residues in the CDR3. Deletions cut 0 bases from V and 5 bases from J, with 11 bases between. CDR1 SGDLS and CDR2 YYNGEE come from the germline V gene. CDR3 in amino acids: CASSVVPTRETQYF. CDR3 bases: TGTGCCAGCAGCGTAGTCCCGACCCGGGAGACCCAGTACTTC.

J is TRBJ2-1 and V is TRBV7-9; 8 bases line up with TRBD2. V trimming: 0 bases; J trimming: 8 bases; junction bases outside the gene matches: 9. From germline, CDR1 is SEHNR and CDR2 FQNEAQ (reference sequence). The CDR3 sequence is 16 residues long. CDR3 protein: CASSLAPGGAKDEQFF. CDR3 bases: TGTGCCAGCAGCTTAGCCCCCGGGGGGGCAAAGGATGAGCAGTTCTTC.

This clonotype was seen a handful of times. The J gene is TRBJ2-1, the V gene TRBV9; 9 bases fit TRBD1. Germline-derived CDR1 and CDR2 are SGDLS and YYNGEE. Losses at the gene ends were 4 bases for V and 0 bases for J; bases not matched to a gene: 5. The CDR3 runs to 16 residues. CDR3 bases: TGTGCCAGCAGCCCTACAGGGGGCGGCTCCTACAATGAGCAGTTCTTC. This encodes CASSPTGGGSYNEQFF.

Only a few counts were recorded for this clonotype. This rearrangement joins TRBV6-5 to TRBJ2-3; 11 nucleotides agree with TRBD2. The trim removed 2 bases at V and 4 bases at J, leaving 8 bases unmatched. The CDR3 spans 17 residues. Per germline, CDR1 MNHEY and CDR2 SVGAGI. The DNA for the CDR3 is TGTGCCAGCAGTTACGGACTAGCGGGCTTCAAATCAGATACGCAGTATTTT. Translation gives CASSYGLAGFKSDTQYF.

Worth noting for this clonotype: One end of the junction does not line up with germline, which may come from a read error. V and J are TRBV20-1 and TRBJ2-1; D is unresolved. The germline gives CDR1 DFQATT, CDR2 SNEGSKA (reference sequence). The CDR3 covers 14 residues. CDR3 protein: CSARDLHSDNEQFF. CDR3 in DNA: TGCAGTGCTAGAGATCTCCACTCCGACAATGAGCAGTTCTTC.

The chain has TRBV6-1 and TRBJ2-7, with 12 positions matching TRBD2. Germline-derived CDR1 and CDR2 are MNHNS and SASEGT. The CDR3 is 15 residues long. V dropped 7 bases and J dropped 4; count of bases not matched to a gene: 8. CDR3 in amino acids: CASTATSGSSYEQYF. The CDR3 DNA reads as TGTGCCAGCACAGCGACTAGCGGGAGTAGTTACGAGCAGTACTTC.

The chain has TRBV12-3 or TRBV12-4 and TRBJ1-1, with D uncertain. V lost 3 bases, J lost 1 base, and 12 bases lay in between. This CDR3 is 15 amino acids long. The CDR3 DNA reads TGTGCCAGCAGTTTGAACAGTGTTGGGAACACTGAAGCTTTCTTT. Translating gives CASSLNSVGNTEAFF.

This clonotype was counted many times. The gene calls are TRBV4-3 and TRBJ2-2; 8 bases align to TRBD1. Trimming removed 3 bases from V and 4 bases from J; junction bases left unmatched: 1. The germline gives CDR1 LGHNA, CDR2 YSLEER. The CDR3 is 14 amino acids. The CDR3 DNA reads TGCGCCAGCAGCCAGACAGGGGTCACCGGGGAGCTGTTTTTT. This sequence encodes CASSQTGVTGELFF.

About this clonotype: One end of the junction is discordant with germline, which a read error may explain. CDR3 DNA sequence: TGTGCCAGCAGCATCCCCCGGGGCGGACAGCTCTTC. Its protein is CASSIPRGGQLF. The rearrangement links TRBV5-5 to TRBJ2-1, with TRBD1 as a possible D gene (6 bases). Germline CDR1 SGHKS, CDR2 YYEKEE (reference sequence). The CDR3 covers 12 residues.

Many counts were recorded for this clonotype. The chain recombines TRBV20-1 with TRBJ2-7, with D unresolved. This CDR3 comprises 8 residues. Germline CDR1 DFQATT, CDR2 SNEGSKA (reference sequence). The CDR3 region is CNQHEQYF. The CDR3 bases are TGCAACCAACACGAGCAGTACTTC.

The V call is TRBV20-1, the J call TRBJ2-7; TRBD2 agrees at 12 bases. The germline V gene encodes CDR1 DFQATT and CDR2 SNEGSKA (reference sequence). V shed 6 bases and J 5 bases; nucleotides not matched to a gene: 5. The CDR3 covers 13 residues. The CDR3 reads CSAPSGRADEQYF. CDR3 sequence (DNA): TGCAGTGCACCTAGCGGGAGGGCCGACGAGCAGTACTTC.

This clonotype has at least ten counts. This chain uses TRBV20-1 with TRBJ2-7, with 10 bases aligning to TRBD1. Germline lookup yields CDR1 DFQATT and CDR2 SNEGSKA (reference sequence). The CDR3 is 13 residues long. V was pared by 8 bases and J by 5 bases, with 9 bases of the junction left unmatched. CDR3 amino acids: CSSKTGGLDEQYF. The CDR3 DNA reads as TGCAGTTCTAAGACAGGGGGCCTGGACGAGCAGTACTTC.

To note about this clonotype: A much larger clone differs from this one at a single base, so this may be a read error. This chain joins TRBV7-9 and TRBJ1-5; TRBD1 matches 7 bases. The germline V gene encodes CDR1 SEHNR and CDR2 FQNEAQ (reference sequence). This CDR3 contains 14 residues. Trimming at V came to 4 bases and at J to 3 bases, leaving 3 bases not matched to a gene. The chain's CDR3 is CASSSGTDNQPQHF. The DNA of the CDR3 is TGTGCCAGCAGCTCCGGGACAGACAATCAGCCCCAGCATTTT.

The V gene is TRBV20-1, the J gene TRBJ2-7; unclear D gene. Trimming took 4 bases from V and 4 from J, leaving 17 bases between them. Germline-derived CDR1 and CDR2 are DFQATT and SNEGSKA (reference sequence). The CDR3 has 14 residues. The CDR3 DNA reads as TGCAGTGCTATCGACCAATATTTTGATTACGAGCAGTACTTC. It encodes CSAIDQYFDYEQYF.

This clonotype was picked up many times. The chain uses TRBV6-5 and TRBJ1-2, with a tentative D call TRBD1 (5 bases). This CDR3 is 14 amino acids long. V lost 0 bases, J lost 4 bases, and 9 bases lay in between. Germline-derived CDR1 and CDR2 are MNHEY and SVGAGI. The CDR3 bases are TGTGCCAGCAGTTACTCCGCGGGACTCTATGGCTACACCTTC. Its protein is CASSYSAGLYGYTF.

V and J are TRBV25-1 and TRBJ1-5, with D perhaps TRBD1 (5 bases). Trimming pared 8 bases from V and 4 bases from J, leaving 9 bases between. The CDR3 contains 12 residues. Germline values: CDR1 MGHDK, CDR2 SYGVNS. The DNA for the CDR3 is TGTGCCAGCGCTGAGGGGAATCAGCCCCAGCATTTT. Translating gives CASAEGNQPQHF.

In DNA, the CDR3 is TGCAGTACTATAGGACTAGCGGGACACACAGATACGCAGTATTTT. This sequence encodes CSTIGLAGHTDTQYF. The V gene is TRBV20-1, the J gene TRBJ2-3, with 12 nucleotides matching TRBD2. Germline V gene data show CDR1 as DFQATT and CDR2 as SNEGSKA (reference sequence). Unmatched junction bases numbered 8, after V lost 8 bases and J lost 2 bases. The length of the CDR3 is 15 residues.

This chain uses TRBV12-3 or TRBV12-4 with TRBJ2-1; 9 positions agree with TRBD2. Trimming cost V 5 bases and J 8 bases; bases outside gene matches: 7. The CDR3 sequence is 14 residues long. CDR3 DNA sequence: TGTGCCAGCAGTCGAGCGGGAGGTCGGGATGAGCAGTTCTTC. Encoded protein: CASSRAGGRDEQFF.

V gene TRBV4-3 combines with J gene TRBJ2-1, with D possibly being TRBD1 (6 bases). The ends were cut back, 1 base at V and 2 bases at J, with 12 bases in the middle. There are 16 residues in the CDR3. Germline CDR1 and CDR2: LGHNA and YSLEER. CDR3 nucleotide sequence: TGCGCCAGCAGCCAAGGTATAAGGGGGACCTACAATGAGCAGTTCTTC. This sequence encodes CASSQGIRGTYNEQFF.